This TCR beta chain was observed in a study of blood T cell repertoires in COVID-19 (dated by TCRdb to the early 2020s). General notes on the study: The collaborator samples originated in the United States, Italy and Spain and spanned the acute and convalescent phases of COVID-19. The material from the prospective study consisted of cDNA or gDNA derived from T cells, B-cell-depleted T cells, or PBMCs. Deeply sampled blood TCRbeta repertoires from subjects exposed to, actively infected with, or recovered from COVID-19 were included in the dataset. The repertoires were made available in a free public database intended to serve as a resource for research on the immune response to SARS-CoV-2. The samples were drawn from the first 160 participants of the ongoing ImmuneRACE study and from over a thousand subjects provided by 6 global collaborators. Sample metadata almost always included a de-identified subject ID, COVID-19 status, age in years and sex. Where available, HLA class I and class II types were taken from metadata supplied by the sample provider and were not determined by assay-based typing. What the study reported, not specific to this receptor: How much clinical and demographic metadata was included differed by source and by participant, and the metadata was provided uncurated.

A distance of 7 bases separates the germline ends of V and J, which lose 0 bases and 10 bases respectively. The CDR3 holds 13 amino acids from the cysteine to the phenylalanine. Only the CDR3 DNA stays, 39 bases, in frame from base 1. CDR1 and CDR2 (LNHNV, YYDKDF) derive from the germline V gene (reference sequence). Collaborating institutions collected whole blood in K2EDTA tubes following their own protocols. For TCRbeta analysis, collaborators shipped samples as frozen whole blood, isolated PBMCs, or DNA extracted from either of those sample types. TCRbeta CDR3 regions were amplified from genomic DNA by means of the immunoSEQ Assay, a bias-controlled multiplex PCR. As for the original processing: The number of nucleated cells in each sample was estimated by amplification of reference gene primers within the assay. To quantify the absolute abundance of each unique TCRbeta CDR3 rearrangement, sequence reads were collapsed and filtered. Productive Simpson clonality was computed per sample as the square root of Simpson's diversity index over productive rearrangements. What TCRdb holds here is the immuneACCESS table cut down to in-frame rearrangements. Part of the clones is not present; checked against another copy, under half of the missing clones reflect an unresolved V gene, and the others are unexplained. The DNA was the basis for D and trimming; V, J and clone size are from that table. This sample is represented by about 120,000 clones; 80% to 90% of them were singletons. The ten biggest clones cover around 30% of the sample.

About this clone: The target of this receptor is not known. No base quality values were provided; no much bigger clone lies one nucleotide off.

Material for sequencing was peripheral blood. Recombination linked TRBV15 to TRBJ1-6; the D gene cannot be resolved reliably. This sequence was found in a man between 65 and 80 years old with active or convalescent COVID-19. The CDR3 sequence is CATSRDRESPLHF. The sequenced DNA is TGTGCCACCAGCAGAGATCGGGAGTCACCCCTCCACTTT.